Sequencing of this T cell receptor (beta chain) was carried out in a study of control samples from healthy donors and cancer patients. Only in-frame clones appear in the TCRdb table, and some are missing; sequencing was by immunoSEQ multiplex PCR. The sample lists about 160,000 clones, around 94% occurring once. Trimming removed 2 bases from V and 1 base from J, with 8 bases in between. The CDR3 is 14 amino acids. Germline V gene sequence: CDR1 KGHSH, CDR2 LQKENI. The material sequenced was PBMCs. The V and J genes are TRBV18 and TRBJ2-5; D call uncertain. This receptor was obtained from a man between 60 and 75 years old with colorectal cancer. The CDR3 spells CASSPNRRQETQYF. CDR3 nucleotides: TGTGCCAGCTCACCAAACAGACGCCAAGAGACCCAGTACTTC.